A selection of T cell receptor beta chains follows, all from one sample in a study of human T cells and chemical hapten exposure. TCRdb ran MiXCR on the RACE reads and lists one entry per CDR3 protein. The table lists 85,000 to 120,000 distinct CDR3 sequences, 9% to 15% of them singletons. The sample consisted of whole blood, taken in connection with sensitization to the hapten diphenylcyclopropenone (DPC). These receptors all stem from a woman in her 50s with alopecia areata. Some clones in this sample may be carry-over from other donors' samples. CDR3s include the opening cysteine and the closing phenylalanine or tryptophan. A D gene is named only where the DNA matches it firmly. Clone size appears in some rows only: once, few, many, or a class for an expanded clone.

DNA: TGTGCCAGCATCGAGGGGGGCCACGAGCAGTACTTC; CDR3: CASIEGGHEQYF; size: .; V: TRBV2; D: .; J: TRBJ2-7
DNA: TGTGCCAGCAGCTCGCTTTTGACCGGGACAGGTTATGGCTACACCTTC; CDR3: CASSSLLTGTGYGYTF; size: few; V: TRBV21-1; D: .; J: TRBJ1-2
DNA: TGTGCCAGCAGCACAGACAGGGGGCCGGGGGAGCTGTTTTTT; CDR3: CASSTDRGPGELFF; size: .; V: TRBV7-6; D: TRBD1; J: TRBJ2-2
DNA: TGCGCCAGCAGCGTAATTGGACAGGGGGACGAGCAGTACTTC; CDR3: CASSVIGQGDEQYF; size: few; V: TRBV10-2; D: TRBD1; J: TRBJ2-7
DNA: TGTGCCAGCAGTTACTCGATATATACGGGGATGAACACTGAAGCTTTCTTT; CDR3: CASSYSIYTGMNTEAFF; size: .; V: TRBV6-5; D: .; J: TRBJ1-1
DNA: TGTGCCAGCTCATCCGTCGGACAGGGGGCCGGAGCTTTCTTT; CDR3: CASSSVGQGAGAFF; size: many; V: TRBV18; D: TRBD1; J: TRBJ1-1
DNA: TGTGCCAGCAGCTTCGGTGAGGGCACTGAAGCTTTCTTT; CDR3: CASSFGEGTEAFF; size: .; V: TRBV7-8; D: .; J: TRBJ1-1
DNA: TGTGCCAGCAGTCCTGATACAGGGGCGGACACTGAAGCTTTCTTT; CDR3: CASSPDTGADTEAFF; size: .; V: TRBV12-3/TRBV12-4; D: TRBD1; J: TRBJ1-1
DNA: TGTGCCAGCAGCAGTACTCAGAATTCACCCCTCCACTTT; CDR3: CASSSTQNSPLHF; size: .; V: TRBV5-6; D: .; J: TRBJ1-6
DNA: TGCGTCAGCAGCTTGAGGGCCACCGGGGAGCTGTTTTTT; CDR3: CVSSLRATGELFF; size: once; V: TRBV5-1; D: .; J: TRBJ2-2
DNA: TGTGCCAGCAGCCAAGATGTGCGGGTTCCCACCGGGGAGCTGTTTTTT; CDR3: CASSQDVRVPTGELFF; size: .; V: TRBV14; D: .; J: TRBJ2-2
DNA: TGCGCCAGCAGCCAAGACAGGGACCCCTACTACAATGAGCAGTTCTTC; CDR3: CASSQDRDPYYNEQFF; size: few; V: TRBV4-1; D: .; J: TRBJ2-1
DNA: TGTGCCAGCAGTCTGCAGACAGGGGAACAGTACTTC; CDR3: CASSLQTGEQYF; size: few; V: TRBV6-2/TRBV6-3; D: TRBD1; J: TRBJ2-4
DNA: TGTGCCAGCTCACCTAGAGCGGGGAGCTCCTACAATGAGCAGTTCTTC; CDR3: CASSPRAGSSYNEQFF; size: .; V: TRBV18; D: TRBD2; J: TRBJ2-1
DNA: TGCAGCGTTGCCGTGACTAGCTACAATGAGCAGTTCTTC; CDR3: CSVAVTSYNEQFF; size: few; V: TRBV29-1; D: .; J: TRBJ2-1
DNA: TGTGCCAGCAGCCCTCAAGGGGAGAGCTCCTATAATTCACCCCTCCACTTT; CDR3: CASSPQGESSYNSPLHF; size: few; V: TRBV7-9; D: .; J: TRBJ1-6
DNA: TGCAGCGTTCAAAGGGGGACAGGGAACCACGAGCAGTACTTC; CDR3: CSVQRGTGNHEQYF; size: few; V: TRBV29-1; D: TRBD1; J: TRBJ2-7
DNA: TGTGCCGAGGCTAGCCAGGGTCACTATGGCTACACCTTC; CDR3: CAEASQGHYGYTF; size: few; V: TRBV2; D: .; J: TRBJ1-2
DNA: TGTGCCAGCAGTTTTCCAGGAGAGCTGTTTTTT; CDR3: CASSFPGELFF; size: .; V: TRBV28; D: .; J: TRBJ2-2
DNA: TGTGCCAGCAGCTTAGAGGGGGCGTACCAAGAGACCCAGTACTTC; CDR3: CASSLEGAYQETQYF; size: few; V: TRBV7-2; D: TRBD1; J: TRBJ2-5
DNA: TGTGCCAGCAGCTTGGTTGGTTTTAGAGCCTACGAGCAGTACTTC; CDR3: CASSLVGFRAYEQYF; size: few; V: TRBV11-1; D: .; J: TRBJ2-7
DNA: TGTGCCAGCAGCCGAGCGGGGCAGCGGCAAGAGACCCAGTACTTC; CDR3: CASSRAGQRQETQYF; size: few; V: TRBV7-9; D: TRBD2; J: TRBJ2-5
DNA: TGTGCCAGCAAGCTGGGAGGGGGCTACGAGCAGTACTTC; CDR3: CASKLGGGYEQYF; size: .; V: TRBV12-3/TRBV12-4; D: .; J: TRBJ2-7
DNA: TGTGCCAGCCTTCTTGGGAGGACAGGGGGCGTCAATCAGCCCCAGCATTTT; CDR3: CASLLGRTGGVNQPQHF; size: few; V: TRBV6-1; D: TRBD1; J: TRBJ1-5
DNA: TGCGCCAGCAGCCAGGGGGTCGCATCACCCCTCCACTTT; CDR3: CASSQGVASPLHF; size: few; V: TRBV4-1; D: .; J: TRBJ1-6
DNA: TGTGCCAGCTCCTTGAGGCAGGGGCTCTTGAGCGCTGAAGCTTTCTTT; CDR3: CASSLRQGLLSAEAFF; size: many; V: TRBV28; D: .; J: TRBJ1-1
DNA: TGTGCCAGCAGCTTAGCCAGCCCGAGGGGCGGAGAGACCCAGTACTTC; CDR3: CASSLASPRGGETQYF; size: .; V: TRBV7-2; D: .; J: TRBJ2-5
DNA: TGTGCCAGCAGTGCAGGTCCAGCCAGGGGCTACACCTTC; CDR3: CASSAGPARGYTF; size: many; V: TRBV28; D: .; J: TRBJ1-2
DNA: TGTGCCAGTAAAGAAGTAGCGGGAAGCTACAATGAGCAGTTCTTC; CDR3: CASKEVAGSYNEQFF; size: few; V: TRBV19; D: TRBD2; J: TRBJ2-1
DNA: TGTGCCAGCAGCGGGACGGATAGCTCCTACGAGCAGTACTTC; CDR3: CASSGTDSSYEQYF; size: .; V: TRBV7-6; D: .; J: TRBJ2-7
DNA: TGCAGCGCATGGTGGGCAGATACGCAGTATTTT; CDR3: CSAWWADTQYF; size: many; V: TRBV29-1; D: .; J: TRBJ2-3
DNA: TGTGCCAGCGTTACCAGCGGGGGTTTGGGGAATGAGCAGTTCTTC; CDR3: CASVTSGGLGNEQFF; size: .; V: TRBV6-6; D: TRBD2; J: TRBJ2-1
DNA: TGTGCCAGCAGCTTGACTATCCATGAGCAGTTCTTC; CDR3: CASSLTIHEQFF; size: .; V: TRBV5-5; D: .; J: TRBJ2-1
DNA: TGTGCCACCAGTGAGTCCGTGACAGGGGTGCCCCAGCATTTT; CDR3: CATSESVTGVPQHF; size: many; V: TRBV24-1; D: TRBD1; J: TRBJ1-5